The text below deals with one T cell receptor beta chain. This clone was found once. There is no known antigen for this receptor. No qualities accompany the bases; no much larger clone lies one base away. The cysteine opens and the phenylalanine closes a CDR3 of 17 amino acids. Here the CDR3 DNA is all that survives: 51 bases in frame from base 1. V gives up 2 bases and J gives up 4 bases, and the segment between their germline ends measures 18 bases. As encoded in the germline V gene, CDR1 is ENHRY while CDR2 is SYGVKD. This entry belongs to a study of pediatric ulcerative colitis (dated by TCRdb to between 2018 and 2020). For context, the study as a whole: Of the ulcerative colitis patients, roughly seven had pancolitis and two had left-sided colitis, and histology in every patient was consistent with ulcerative colitis. The Pediatric Ulcerative Colitis Activity Index classified a couple of patients as having mild disease, several as having moderate disease and three as having acute severe colitis. From 8 to 10 newly diagnosed, treatment-naive pediatric ulcerative colitis patients and four non-IBD control children, paired blood and rectal samples were collected. The investigation overall reported the following: For technical reasons, blood samples from a couple of patients gave substantially fewer templates, and these samples were excluded from the blood-rectal overlap analysis. T cells from blood may have been included in the rectal pinch biopsies, particularly in patients with overt colitis. The healthy control group was small, with only four individuals. Clonal overlap between a subject's own blood and rectum was significantly greater in ulcerative colitis patients than in controls, which suggests more T cell trafficking to inflamed tissue. Two rectal CDR3 clonotypes were detected in all ulcerative colitis patients and were not detected in any of the controls. Rectal repertoire features separated controls, mild-moderate and acute severe colitis patients; acute severe colitis showed reduced rectal diversity due to clonal expansions. Because repertoires were derived from total lymphocyte DNA, patterns in rare subsets such as regulatory T cells may not have been reflected.

Rearranged CDR3 beta regions were amplified from genomic DNA with multiplex V and J primers using the immunoSEQ TRB Survey service. To keep sequencing depth equal across samples, survey-level depth of up to 500,000 reads per sample was applied. The libraries were purified and pooled, then sequenced using Illumina technology. The source study handled its data this way. Productive clonality, sample overlap, pairwise scatters, CDR3 beta length, V/D/J gene usage and productiveness were all assessed with the immunoSEQ online tools. Calculated diversity was the number of unique rearrangements divided by total templates times 100; Shannon and Simpson indices were also computed. Principal component analysis was performed on Z-score normalized data with the R prcomp function and the ggbiplot package. Morisita's index was used to quantify blood-rectal clonal overlap within each subject. In its TCRdb copy, this immuneACCESS table keeps in-frame sequences only and misses some clones. Where compared with another copy, unresolved V genes explain less than half of these, and the others have no known cause. The V and J calls and clone size are taken from that table; D and trimming were inferred from the DNA. The sample contains tens of thousands of clones, 75% of them found a single time. Less than 10% of the sample rests with the top ten.

During colonoscopy, one to two pinch biopsies were obtained from the rectum for research. Ulcerative colitis patients had received no immunosuppressive medication before the diagnostic colonoscopy. Before DNA was isolated, the rectal biopsies underwent proteinase K digestion. The Wizard kit (Promega) was used to extract genomic DNA from both blood and intestinal samples. This clonotype was sampled from a boy younger than 18 with severe ulcerative colitis. Sequenced material: gut tissue. This chain is built from TRBV10-3 and TRBJ2-4, with no D gene named confidently. The CDR3 region reads CAISESPVFLIKNIQYF. The sequenced DNA is TGTGCCATCAGTGAGAGTCCGGTATTCTTAATTAAAAACATTCAGTACTTC.